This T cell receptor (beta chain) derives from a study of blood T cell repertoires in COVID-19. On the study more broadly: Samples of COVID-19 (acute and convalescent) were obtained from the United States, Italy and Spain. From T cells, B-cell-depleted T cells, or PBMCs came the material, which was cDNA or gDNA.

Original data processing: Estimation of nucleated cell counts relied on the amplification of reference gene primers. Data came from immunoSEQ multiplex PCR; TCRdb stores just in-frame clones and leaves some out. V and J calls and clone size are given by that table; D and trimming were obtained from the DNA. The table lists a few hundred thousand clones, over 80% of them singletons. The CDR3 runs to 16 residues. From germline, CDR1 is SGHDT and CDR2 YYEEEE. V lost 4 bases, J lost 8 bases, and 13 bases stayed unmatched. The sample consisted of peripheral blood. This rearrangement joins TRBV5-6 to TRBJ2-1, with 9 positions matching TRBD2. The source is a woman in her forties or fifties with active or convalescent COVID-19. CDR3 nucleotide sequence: TGTGCCAGCAGCCCTCTATTGGCGGGAGGGTCCGATGAGCAGTTCTTC. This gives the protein CASSPLLAGGSDEQFF.